This T cell receptor (beta chain) is drawn from a study of long-term antiretroviral therapy in people with HIV. With respect to this clone: The antigen is unknown.

Participants with HIV, all of them, were treated in the United States. Study outcomes and limitations: HIV repertoires spanned narrower CDR3 length ranges than controls.

Trimming shortened V by 4 bases and J by 5 bases, and 15 bases separated the two germline ends. The CDR3 is 14 amino acids. Germline loops: CDR1 SGHKS, CDR2 YYEKEE (reference sequence). Version v3.0 of the immunoSEQ assay was performed at survey level. TCRdb's copy holds only in-frame clones and misses some; the assay was immunoSEQ multiplex PCR. This sample carries 10,000 to 14,000 clones, roughly 90% of them seen once, and the ten largest clones take approximately 18%. This sequence joins TRBV5-5 and TRBJ2-5; D unresolved. The sequencing used unsorted PBMCs, collected 0.2 years before starting antiretroviral therapy. This receptor was identified in a woman between 40 and 55 years old with HIV. CDR3 coding DNA: TGTGCCAGCAGCCCGGGCCAGTCGTGGGAGACCCAGTACTTC. This gives the protein CASSPGQSWETQYF.